A selection of T cell receptor beta chains follows, all from one sample in a study of T cells in lung cancer brain metastases. Measured with immunoSEQ multiplex PCR; TCRdb has only the in-frame clones, and not every one. This sample yields around 2,200 clones, of which approximately 92% are seen a single time; around 5% belongs to the top ten. The specimen sequenced was tumor tissue from the primary lung tumor. The source of these receptors is a woman in her 30s with non-small cell lung cancer. The CDR3 runs from the conserved cysteine through the conserved F or W. The order of the fields is J gene, clone size, D gene, V gene, CDR3 DNA, CDR3 protein. The D gene is left open where the match is weak. A clone size is listed for some rows: how often the clone was seen (once, few, many), or a class if it is expanded.

>TRBJ2-3|NA|NA|TRBV4-1
TGCGCCAGCAGCCAAGATCTAACTAGCACAGATACGCAGTATTTT
CASSQDLTSTDTQYF
>TRBJ2-3|NA|NA|TRBV7-9
TGTGCCAGCAGCTTAGACGGACATCCCACAGATACGCAGTATTTT
CASSLDGHPTDTQYF
>TRBJ1-1|NA|NA|TRBV28
TGTGCCAGCAGTCTAACGGGCGGGGGTAGCACTGAAGCTTTCTTT
CASSLTGGGSTEAFF
>TRBJ2-3|NA|NA|TRBV9
TGTGCCAGCAGCCCCCGACGCCGGGAAGGTACAGATACGCAGTATTTT
CASSPRRREGTDTQYF
>TRBJ1-1|NA|NA|TRBV5-1
TGTGCCAGCAGCCTGTCGGTTATGAACACTGAAGCTTTCTTT
CASSLSVMNTEAFF
>TRBJ2-3|NA|NA|TRBV2
TGTGCCAGCAGCTTAGAAGCGGAGACCTCCACAGATACGCAGTATTTT
CASSLEAETSTDTQYF
>TRBJ1-4|NA|TRBD1|TRBV5-1
TGCGCCAGCAGCAGGGGGACAGCTGCAACTAATGAAAAACTGTTTTTT
CASSRGTAATNEKLFF
>TRBJ2-7|NA|NA|TRBV7-2
TGTGCCAGCAGCTTAGGGGGGATCTCCTACGAGCAGTACTTC
CASSLGGISYEQYF
>TRBJ2-5|NA|TRBD2|TRBV7-9
TGTGCCAGCAGCCCGGGGGGGGTAGCAAGAGAGACCCAGTACTTC
CASSPGGVARETQYF
>TRBJ2-3|NA|TRBD2|TRBV7-3
TGTACCAGCAGGGAGGGCGGCCTCACAGATACGCAGTATTTT
CTSREGGLTDTQYF
>TRBJ2-1|NA|NA|TRBV6-5
TGTGCCAGCAGTTACACCCTGCCTAGCTCAAGTGAGCAGTTCTTC
CASSYTLPSSSEQFF
>TRBJ2-1|NA|TRBD2|TRBV5-1
TGCGCCAGCAGCGACGGGACTAGCGGGAGGGATAATGAGCAGTTCTTC
CASSDGTSGRDNEQFF
>TRBJ2-4|NA|TRBD1|TRBV5-6
TGTGCCAGCAGCTTGGAAATGTCGGGTCAGGGGGCGGCCAAAAACATTCAGTACTTC
CASSLEMSGQGAAKNIQYF
>TRBJ1-1|NA|NA|TRBV2
TGTGCCAGCACAAGTTTGAACACTGAAGCTTTCTTT
CASTSLNTEAFF
>TRBJ2-2|NA|NA|TRBV23-1
TGCGCCAGCAGTCAATCGGAGGGGGCGCTTCGGGGAGCTGTTTTT
CASSQSEGALRGAVF
>TRBJ2-1|NA|TRBD1|TRBV5-6
TGTGCCAGCAGCCCACCCGGGACAGGGAATCGTTACAATGAGCAGTTCTTC
CASSPPGTGNRYNEQFF
>TRBJ1-1|NA|NA|TRBV30
TGTGCCTGGAGTGTACCCCCTACTAGGGCTGAAGCTTTCTTT
CAWSVPPTRAEAFF
>TRBJ2-3|NA|NA|TRBV5-1
TGCGCCAGCAGCTTGAGGAGCACAGATACGCAGTATTTT
CASSLRSTDTQYF
>TRBJ2-7|once|NA|TRBV7-8
TGTGCCAGCAGCTCCCCCCGGGCCGGTGGCTACGAGCAGTACTTC
CASSSPRAGGYEQYF
>TRBJ2-1|NA|TRBD2|TRBV28
TGTGCCAGCAGTTTTGGACTAGCGGGTGACAATGAGCAGTTCTTC
CASSFGLAGDNEQFF
>TRBJ2-5|once|TRBD2|TRBV29-1
TGCAGCGTTGTTGAATCTTTTCGCGGGAGGTACCAAGAGACCCAGTACTTC
CSVVESFRGRYQETQYF
>TRBJ2-2|NA|TRBD1|TRBV27
TGTGCCAGCAGTCTACAGGGGCGTGAGCTGTTTTTT
CASSLQGRELFF
>TRBJ1-1|NA|NA|TRBV18
TGTGCCAGCTCAGCCGGGGGGAATACTGAAGCTTTCTTT
CASSAGGNTEAFF
>TRBJ2-7|NA|NA|TRBV25-1
TGTGCCAGCAGTGAATATGTGGGTTCCGAGCAGTACTTC
CASSEYVGSEQYF
>TRBJ2-5|NA|TRBD2|TRBV9
TGTGCCAGCAGCGTAATCGGACTAGCGGGAGAGACCCAGTACTTC
CASSVIGLAGETQYF
>TRBJ1-1|NA|TRBD1|TRBV9
TGTGCCAGCAGCGATCCGGGACAGGGAACTGAAGCTTTCTTT
CASSDPGQGTEAFF
>TRBJ1-1|NA|NA|TRBV30
TGTGCCTGGACCCGACAGTACACTGAAGCTTTCTTT
CAWTRQYTEAFF
>TRBJ1-1|NA|NA|TRBV13
TGTGCCAGCAGCTACGGGGGGGGTTTTAAGCGCACTGAAGCTTTCTTT
CASSYGGGFKRTEAFF
>TRBJ2-1|NA|TRBD1|TRBV29-1
TGCAGCGTTTCTGGACAGGGAATTTACAATGAGCAGTTCTTC
CSVSGQGIYNEQFF
>TRBJ1-5|once|NA|TRBV6-1
TGTGCCAGCAGTGAAAATGGCAATCAGCCCCAGCATTTT
CASSENGNQPQHF
>TRBJ1-2|NA|TRBD1|TRBV6-6
TGTGCCAGCAGTCGACAGGGGGCGAATGGCTACACCTTC
CASSRQGANGYTF
>TRBJ2-3|NA|NA|TRBV4-1
TGCGCCAGCAGCCCATTCGCGGGGACCACAGATACGCAGTATTTT
CASSPFAGTTDTQYF
>TRBJ2-3|NA|NA|TRBV5-1
TGCGCCAGCAGCTTAGGGTTCGCTAGCACAGATACGCAGTATTTT
CASSLGFASTDTQYF
>TRBJ2-3|NA|TRBD2|TRBV30
TGTGCCTGGACGTATACTAGCGGGTGGTCTCAAAGTACGCAGTATTTT
CAWTYTSGWSQSTQYF
>TRBJ2-5|NA|TRBD2|TRBV7-9
TGTGCCAGCAGCTTATCAGCGGGGTACCAAGAGACCCAGTACTTC
CASSLSAGYQETQYF
>TRBJ1-2|once|TRBD1|TRBV18
TGTGCCAGCTCACCACGGACAGGGTTGGACTATGGCTACACCTTC
CASSPRTGLDYGYTF
>TRBJ2-2|NA|NA|TRBV6-1
TGTGCCAGCAGTAGGGACTTAACGACCGGGGAGCTGTTTTTT
CASSRDLTTGELFF
>TRBJ2-1|NA|TRBD1|TRBV12-5
TGTGTTAGTGGTTTGGCCTTGGGGACAGCCGCCTACAATGAGCAGTTCTTC
CVSGLALGTAAYNEQFF
>TRBJ2-3|NA|TRBD2|TRBV5-1
TGCGCCAGCAGCTTGTTAGGTGGCGGGAGTGAATCAGATACGCAGTATTTT
CASSLLGGGSESDTQYF
>TRBJ2-7|NA|NA|TRBV7-3
TGTGCCAGCAGCCTCGGCCGCGAGCAGTACTTC
CASSLGREQYF
>TRBJ1-1|NA|NA|TRBV5-1
TGCGCCAGCAGCGGACCCCCGAGGGACACTGAAGCTTTCTTT
CASSGPPRDTEAFF
>TRBJ2-3|once|NA|TRBV7-3
TGTGCCAGCAGCTCTTCGGGACTCACAGATACGCAGTATTTT
CASSSSGLTDTQYF
>TRBJ1-5|NA|TRBD1|TRBV29-1
TGCAGCGTTCAGGGGGCATCAGGGCAGCCCCAGCATTTT
CSVQGASGQPQHF
>TRBJ2-3|NA|NA|TRBV7-8
TGTGCCAGCAGCTTACAATCCGACGGTGTAGGGAGCACAGATACGCAGTATTTT
CASSLQSDGVGSTDTQYF
>TRBJ2-7|NA|NA|TRBV19
TGTGCCAGTGGAACCTACGAGCAGTACTTC
CASGTYEQYF
>TRBJ2-7|NA|TRBD1|TRBV29-1
TGCAGCGCTATCCGGGACAGTTCCTACGAGCAGTACTTC
CSAIRDSSYEQYF
>TRBJ1-2|NA|NA|TRBV30
TGTGCCTGGAGAACGTGGTCGGGCCTAAACTATGGCTACACCTTC
CAWRTWSGLNYGYTF
>TRBJ2-1|NA|NA|TRBV7-2
TGTGCCAGCAGCAGGACGTGGGAGCCTCTCGGCAATGAGCAGTTCTTC
CASSRTWEPLGNEQFF
>TRBJ2-3|NA|TRBD1|TRBV6-5
TGTGCCAGCAGTTACACCACAGGGGTCACAGATACGCAGTATTTT
CASSYTTGVTDTQYF
>TRBJ2-3|NA|TRBD2|TRBV7-3
TGTGCCAGCAGCTTCGGGACTAGCGGTAGAGATACGCAGTATTTT
CASSFGTSGRDTQYF